A single TCR beta chain is shown here with its context. The record originates from a study of blood T cell repertoires in COVID-19. Per the germline V gene, CDR1 is MNHEY and CDR2 is SMNVEV (reference sequence). The CDR3 is made up of 17 amino acids. Trimming took 2 bases from V and 4 from J; bases not matched to a gene: 4. The data were produced by immunoSEQ multiplex PCR, yet TCRdb's version contains in-frame clones alone and is incomplete. The sample includes about 220,000 clones, about 80% of them seen just once. This clonotype originated in a woman aged 30 to 39 who had recovered from COVID-19. What was sequenced was peripheral blood. The rearrangement joins TRBV27 to TRBJ2-1; the match to TRBD2 covers 14 bases. CDR3 region: CASSLVGTSGSYNEQFF. CDR3 DNA sequence: TGTGCCAGCAGTTTAGTCGGGACTAGCGGGAGTTACAATGAGCAGTTCTTC.